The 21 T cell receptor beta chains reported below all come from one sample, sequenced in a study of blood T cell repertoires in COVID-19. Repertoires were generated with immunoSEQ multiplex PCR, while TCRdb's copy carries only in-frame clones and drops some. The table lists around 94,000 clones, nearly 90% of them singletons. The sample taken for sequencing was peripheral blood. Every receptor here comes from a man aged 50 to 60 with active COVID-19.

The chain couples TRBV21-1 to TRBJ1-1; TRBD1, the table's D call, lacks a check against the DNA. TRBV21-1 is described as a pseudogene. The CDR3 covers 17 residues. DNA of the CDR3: TGTGCCAGCAGGGGCCCCTTCTGTCGACAGAAGTACACTGAAGCTTTCTTT. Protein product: CASRGPFCRQKYTEAFF.

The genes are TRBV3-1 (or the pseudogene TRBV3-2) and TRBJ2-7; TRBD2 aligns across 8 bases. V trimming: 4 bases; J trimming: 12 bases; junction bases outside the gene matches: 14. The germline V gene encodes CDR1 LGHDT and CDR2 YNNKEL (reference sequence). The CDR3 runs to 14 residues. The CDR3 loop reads CASSLGRGGGVAYF. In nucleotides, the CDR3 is TGTGCCAGCAGCCTCGGCCGGGGGGGTGGCGTGGCGTACTTC.

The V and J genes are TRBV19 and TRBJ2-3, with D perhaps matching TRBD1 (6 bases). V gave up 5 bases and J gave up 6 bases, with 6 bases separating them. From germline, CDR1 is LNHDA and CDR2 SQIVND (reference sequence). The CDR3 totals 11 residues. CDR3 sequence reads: CASSGGDTQYF. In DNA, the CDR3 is TGTGCCAGTAGTGGGGGCGATACGCAGTATTTT. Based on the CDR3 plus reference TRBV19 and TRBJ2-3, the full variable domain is DGGITQSPKYLFRKEGQNVTLSCEQNLNHDAMYWYRQDPGQGLRLIYYSQIVNDFQKGDIAEGYSVSREKKESFPLTVTSAQKNPTAFYLCASSGGDTQYFGPGTRLTVL.

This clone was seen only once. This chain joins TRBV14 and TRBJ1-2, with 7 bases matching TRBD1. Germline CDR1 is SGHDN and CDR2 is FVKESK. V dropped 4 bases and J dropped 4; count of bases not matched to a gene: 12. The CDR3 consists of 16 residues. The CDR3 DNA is TGTGCCAGCAGCCCCGGACAGGAAAGGGGTGCCTATGGCTACACCTTC. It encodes CASSPGQERGAYGYTF.

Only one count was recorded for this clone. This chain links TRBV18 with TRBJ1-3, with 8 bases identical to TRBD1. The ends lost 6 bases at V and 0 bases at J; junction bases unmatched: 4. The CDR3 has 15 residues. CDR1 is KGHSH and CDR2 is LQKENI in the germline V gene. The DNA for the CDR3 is TGTGCCAGCTCGGACGGACAGGGCTCTGGAAACACCATATATTTT. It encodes CASSDGQGSGNTIYF.

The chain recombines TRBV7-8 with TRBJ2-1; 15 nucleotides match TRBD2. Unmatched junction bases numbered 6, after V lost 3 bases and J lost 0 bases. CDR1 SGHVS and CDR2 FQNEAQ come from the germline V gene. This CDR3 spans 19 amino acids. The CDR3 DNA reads TGTGCCAGCAGCTTTGGGACTAGCGGGGGGAAGAGCTCCTACAATGAGCAGTTCTTC. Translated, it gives CASSFGTSGGKSSYNEQFF. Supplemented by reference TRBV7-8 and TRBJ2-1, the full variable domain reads GAGVSQSPRYKVAKRGQDVALRCDPISGHVSLFWYQQALGQGPEFLTYFQNEAQLDKSGLPSDRFFAERPEGSVSTLKIQRTQQEDSAVYLCASSFGTSGGKSSYNEQFFGPGTRLTVL.

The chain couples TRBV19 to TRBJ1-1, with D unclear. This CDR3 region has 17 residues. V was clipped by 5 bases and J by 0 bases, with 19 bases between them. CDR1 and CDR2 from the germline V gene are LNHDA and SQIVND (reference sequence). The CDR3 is CASSGPPGRRMNTEAFF. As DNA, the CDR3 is TGTGCCAGTAGTGGGCCCCCGGGGAGAAGGATGAACACTGAAGCTTTCTTT.

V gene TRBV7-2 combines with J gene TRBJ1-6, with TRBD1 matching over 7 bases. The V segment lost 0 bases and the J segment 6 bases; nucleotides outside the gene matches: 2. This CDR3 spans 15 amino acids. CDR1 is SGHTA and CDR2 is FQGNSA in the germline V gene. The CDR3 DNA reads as TGTGCCAGCAGCTTAGCCCGGGACAGTAATTCACCCCTCCACTTT. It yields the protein CASSLARDSNSPLHF.

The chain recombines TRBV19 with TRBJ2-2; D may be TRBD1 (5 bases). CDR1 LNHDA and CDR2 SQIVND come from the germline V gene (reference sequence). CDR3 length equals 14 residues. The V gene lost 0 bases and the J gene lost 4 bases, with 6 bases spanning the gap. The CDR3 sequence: CASSIDRATGELFF. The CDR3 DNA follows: TGTGCCAGTAGTATAGACAGGGCCACCGGGGAGCTGTTTTTT.

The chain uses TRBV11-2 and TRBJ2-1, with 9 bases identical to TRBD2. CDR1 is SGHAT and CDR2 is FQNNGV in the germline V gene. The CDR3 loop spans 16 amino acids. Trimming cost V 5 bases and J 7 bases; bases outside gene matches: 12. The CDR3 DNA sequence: TGTGCCAGCAGCCCTATTGAGCGGGGGGCACAAAATGAGCAGTTCTTC. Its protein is CASSPIERGAQNEQFF.

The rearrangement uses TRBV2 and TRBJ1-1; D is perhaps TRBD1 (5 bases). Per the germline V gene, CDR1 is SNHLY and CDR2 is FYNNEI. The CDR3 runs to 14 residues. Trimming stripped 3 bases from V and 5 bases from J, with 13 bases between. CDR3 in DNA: TGTGCCAGCAGTGATTGGGGGGGAGGAACTGAAGCTTTCTTT. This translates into CASSDWGGGTEAFF.

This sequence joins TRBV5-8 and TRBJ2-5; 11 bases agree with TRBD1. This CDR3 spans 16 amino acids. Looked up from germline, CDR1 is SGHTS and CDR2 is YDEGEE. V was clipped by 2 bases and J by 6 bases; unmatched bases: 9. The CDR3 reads CASSLNPGTGGKTQYF. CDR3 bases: TGTGCCAGCAGCTTAAATCCCGGGACAGGGGGGAAGACCCAGTACTTC.

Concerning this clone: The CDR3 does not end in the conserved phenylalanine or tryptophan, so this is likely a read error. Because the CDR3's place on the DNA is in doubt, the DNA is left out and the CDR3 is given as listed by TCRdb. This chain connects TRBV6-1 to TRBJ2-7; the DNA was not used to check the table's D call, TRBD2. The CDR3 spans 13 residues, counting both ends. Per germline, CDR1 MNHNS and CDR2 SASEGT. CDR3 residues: CASSEAPPGAPNL.

CDR3 sequence: CASTPVVTGELFF. For the CDR3, the DNA is TGTGCCAGCACCCCGGTAGTAACCGGGGAGCTGTTTTTT. The chain carries TRBV3-1 (or the pseudogene TRBV3-2) and TRBJ2-2; no clear D gene. The CDR3 length is 13 residues. The germline V gene has CDR1 LGHDT and CDR2 YNNKEL (reference sequence). Trimming took 7 bases from V and 5 from J, leaving 11 bases between them.

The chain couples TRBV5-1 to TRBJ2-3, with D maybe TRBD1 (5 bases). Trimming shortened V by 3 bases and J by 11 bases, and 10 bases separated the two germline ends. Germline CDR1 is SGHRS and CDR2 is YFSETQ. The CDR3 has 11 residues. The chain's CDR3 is CASSSSGRQYF. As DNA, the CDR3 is TGCGCCAGCAGCTCTTCAGGGCGGCAGTATTTT.

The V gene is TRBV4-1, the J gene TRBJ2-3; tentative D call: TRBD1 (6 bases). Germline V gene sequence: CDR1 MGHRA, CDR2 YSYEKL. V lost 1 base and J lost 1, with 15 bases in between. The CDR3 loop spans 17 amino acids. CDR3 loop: CASSQAFLGAGTDTQYF. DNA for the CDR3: TGCGCCAGCAGCCAAGCATTTTTGGGGGCCGGCACAGATACGCAGTATTTT.

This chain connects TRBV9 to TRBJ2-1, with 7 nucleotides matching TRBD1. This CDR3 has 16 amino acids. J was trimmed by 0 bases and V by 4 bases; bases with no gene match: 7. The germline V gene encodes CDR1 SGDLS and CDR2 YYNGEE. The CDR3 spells CASSRGGASSYNEQFF. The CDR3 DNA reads TGTGCCAGCAGCCGAGGGGGCGCAAGCTCCTACAATGAGCAGTTCTTC.

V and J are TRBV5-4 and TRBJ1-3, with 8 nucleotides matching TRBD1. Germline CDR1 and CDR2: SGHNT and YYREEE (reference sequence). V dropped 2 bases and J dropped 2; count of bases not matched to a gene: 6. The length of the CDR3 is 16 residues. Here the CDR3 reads CASSLRTGSPGNTIYF. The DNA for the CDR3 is TGTGCCAGCAGCTTAAGGACAGGGTCGCCTGGAAACACCATATATTTT.

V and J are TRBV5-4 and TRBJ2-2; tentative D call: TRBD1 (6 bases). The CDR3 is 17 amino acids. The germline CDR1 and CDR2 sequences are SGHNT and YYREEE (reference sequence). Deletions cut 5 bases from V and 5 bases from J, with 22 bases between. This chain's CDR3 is CASRITGTHRRTGELFF. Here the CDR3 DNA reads TGTGCCAGCAGAATCACCGGGACACACAGGAGGACCGGGGAGCTGTTTTTT.

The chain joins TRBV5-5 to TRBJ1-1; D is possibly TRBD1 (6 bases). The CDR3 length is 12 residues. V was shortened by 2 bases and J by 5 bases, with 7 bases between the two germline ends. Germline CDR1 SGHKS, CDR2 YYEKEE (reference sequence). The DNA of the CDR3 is TGTGCCAGCAGCTTAAGGGGGACTGAAGCTTTCTTT. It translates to CASSLRGTEAFF.

The CDR3 DNA follows: TGTGCCAGCAGTGTCAGTGGGGAGGTCAATGAGCAGTTCTTC. This codes for CASSVSGEVNEQFF. The chain combines TRBV6-4 with TRBJ2-1; D is perhaps TRBD2 (6 bases). CDR1 and CDR2 from the germline V gene are MRHNA and SNTAGT. V was cut by 4 bases and J by 6 bases, with 13 bases left in between. CDR3 size: 14 residues.